This T cell receptor (beta chain) comes out of a study of blood T cell repertoires in COVID-19 (dated by TCRdb to about 2020). Background on the whole study: Samples from collaborators originated in the United States, Italy and Spain and spanned both the acute and convalescent phases of COVID-19. The material from the prospective study consisted of cDNA or gDNA derived from T cells, B-cell-depleted T cells, or PBMCs. The dataset comprised deeply sampled blood TCRbeta repertoires from subjects exposed to, actively infected with, or recovered from COVID-19. The repertoires were made available in a free public database intended to serve as a resource for research on the immune response to SARS-CoV-2. Samples came from the ongoing ImmuneRACE study (first 160 participants) plus 1,254 subjects from 6 global collaborators. A de-identified subject ID, COVID-19 status, age in years and sex were almost always included in the sample metadata. HLA class I and class II types, where available, came from metadata supplied by the sample provider rather than from assay-based typing. The full study reports these points: The quantity of clinical and demographic metadata differed by source and by participant and was supplied without curation.

V is shortened by 9 bases, J by 5 bases, and the region joining them spans 20 bases. From the cysteine up to the phenylalanine, the CDR3 has a length of 14 residues. Only CDR3 DNA is held: 42 bases, read in frame from base 1. Taken from the germline V gene (reference sequence), the CDR1 and CDR2 loops are LNHNV and YYDKDF. As concerns this clone: Its target antigen remains unknown. No base qualities exist here, and no much larger clone lies one base off it.

TCRbeta CDR3 regions were amplified from genomic DNA using the immunoSEQ Assay, a bias-controlled multiplex PCR. From the authors' description of their analysis: Nucleated cell counts per sample were estimated from amplification of reference gene primers within the assay. To quantify the absolute abundance of each unique TCRbeta CDR3 rearrangement, sequence reads were collapsed and filtered. For each sample, productive Simpson clonality was calculated by taking the square root of Simpson's diversity index across productive rearrangements. TCRdb re-hosts the immuneACCESS table, in-frame sequences only. Its copies lack some clones; in the studies checked, an unresolved V gene accounts for under half of them, and the cause for the rest is not known. From that table come the V and J calls and clone size; the DNA was used to work out D and trimming. In this sample the table shows roughly 250,000 clones, about 89% of which occur a single time. About 0.8% of the sample lies in the top ten.

Collaborating institutions collected whole blood in K2EDTA tubes following their own protocols. Collaborator samples were shipped for TCRbeta analysis as frozen whole blood, isolated PBMCs, or DNA extracted from either sample type. The TCR sequence derives from a man aged 30 to 45 with acute or convalescent COVID-19. Material for sequencing was peripheral blood. This chain is built from TRBV15 and TRBJ2-7; TRBD2 is a possible D gene, resting on 7 matching bases. The DNA sequence is given as TGTGCCACAGCTGGGGGGGCAGGGAGGAACGAGCAGTACTTC. Translated, it reads CATAGGAGRNEQYF.